These 22 T cell receptor beta chains share one sample of origin, sequenced in a study of cytomegalovirus exposure and HLA in healthy donors. The PCR employed 60 Vbeta primers together with 13 Jbeta primers. Sequenced by immunoSEQ multiplex PCR; TCRdb stores in-frame clones only, minus some. The sample holds about 190,000 clones, 85% seen once. Material for sequencing was PBMCs. These receptors were obtained from a boy aged 2-9 years in good health and CMV-seronegative.

The rearrangement uses TRBV5-6 and TRBJ2-3; 13 nucleotides match TRBD2. The CDR3 length is 19 residues. V gave up 4 bases and J gave up 0 bases; unmatched junction bases: 11. Germline V gene sequence: CDR1 SGHDT, CDR2 YYEEEE. CDR3 residues: CASSGLTGTSGVSTDTQYF. The CDR3 coding sequence is TGTGCCAGCAGCGGACTGACCGGGACTAGCGGGGTGAGCACAGATACGCAGTATTTT.

The chain joins TRBV2 to TRBJ2-2, with 9 bases that match TRBD2. Germline CDR1 is SNHLY and CDR2 is FYNNEI. The CDR3 is 15 residues long. V shed 6 bases, J shed 4 bases, and the junction held 6 bases outside the gene matches. Here the CDR3 DNA reads TGTGCCAGCAGCGAGACTAGCGGTATCACCGGGGAGCTGTTTTTT. This gives the protein CASSETSGITGELFF.

The chain has TRBV15 and TRBJ2-6, with D unclear. The CDR3 sequence is 16 residues long. From germline, CDR1 is LNHNV and CDR2 YYDKDF (reference sequence). Trimming pared 0 bases from V and 4 bases from J, leaving 10 bases between. In DNA form, the CDR3 reads TGTGCCACCAGCAGAGAACGGGTATCCGGGGCCAACGTCCTGACTTTC. It is translated as CATSRERVSGANVLTF.

The rearrangement joins TRBV27 to TRBJ1-4; possibly TRBD1 for D (5 bases). Germline CDR1 and CDR2: MNHEY and SMNVEV (reference sequence). V lost 3 bases, J lost 6 bases, and 11 bases lay in between. The CDR3 totals 14 residues. The CDR3 coding sequence is TGTGCCAGCAGTTTCATAGGGGATTATGAAAAACTGTTTTTT. It encodes CASSFIGDYEKLFF.

The sample holds a few counts of this clone. The chain couples TRBV4-2 to TRBJ2-1; 11 bases agree with TRBD2. From germline, CDR1 is LGHNA and CDR2 YNFKEQ. The CDR3 length is 17 residues. Unmatched junction bases numbered 10, after V lost 3 bases and J lost 6 bases. CDR3 DNA: TGTGCCAGCAGCCAGCTCGTTACTAGCGGGGGAGGCAATGAGCAGTTCTTC. Its protein product is CASSQLVTSGGGNEQFF.

The chain has TRBV6-1 and TRBJ2-7; D may be TRBD1 (5 bases). The CDR3 runs 14 residues. Per germline, CDR1 MNHNS and CDR2 SASEGT. V lost 1 base and J 2 bases, leaving 9 bases between the germline ends. Written as DNA, the CDR3 is TGTGCCAGCAGTGAAGGTACAGGAGCCTACGAGCAGTACTTC. Its protein product is CASSEGTGAYEQYF.

The chain is built from TRBV6-6 and TRBJ2-7, with D possibly TRBD1 on 6 matching bases. V lost 4 bases to trimming and J lost 4 bases, with 8 bases between them. CDR3 size: 12 residues. Germline V CDR1 and CDR2: MNHNY, SVGAGI (reference sequence). CDR3 sequence: CASSSDSYEQYF. The CDR3 DNA follows: TGTGCCAGCAGTTCGGACAGTTACGAGCAGTACTTC.

This chain's CDR3 is CASVDRFGYNEQFF. The CDR3 region has the DNA TGCGCCAGCGTAGACAGGTTCGGATACAATGAGCAGTTCTTC. J is TRBJ2-1 and V is TRBV5-1; D may be TRBD1 (6 bases). V lost 7 bases and J 4 bases, leaving 15 bases between the germline ends. The CDR3 is made up of 14 amino acids. The germline gives CDR1 SGHRS, CDR2 YFSETQ.

The chain joins TRBV18 to TRBJ1-3; no clear D. The CDR3 runs to 16 residues. Germline loops: CDR1 KGHSH, CDR2 LQKENI. Trimming shortened V by 4 bases and J by 0 bases, and 13 bases separated the two germline ends. DNA for the CDR3: TGTGCCAGCTCACTGTACAACCAAGACTCTGGAAACACCATATATTTT. It codes for CASSLYNQDSGNTIYF.

This rearrangement joins TRBV19 to TRBJ2-7; TRBD1 matches 8 bases. Per the germline V gene, CDR1 is LNHDA and CDR2 is SQIVND (reference sequence). With V trimmed by 7 bases and J by 2 bases, 10 bases remained unmatched. This CDR3 has 15 amino acids. The CDR3 DNA sequence: TGTGCCAGTACCAGGGGGCCGGACAGCCCCTACGAGCAGTACTTC. Protein product: CASTRGPDSPYEQYF.

This chain joins TRBV7-2 and TRBJ2-3; 8 positions agree with TRBD2. Trimming took 0 bases from V and 5 from J; bases not matched to a gene: 4. CDR3 length: 15 residues. Per the germline V gene, CDR1 is SGHTA and CDR2 is FQGNSA. In DNA, the CDR3 is TGTGCCAGCAGCTTAGCGGCCCTAGCGGGAGATACGCAGTATTTT. Translated: CASSLAALAGDTQYF.

This clone showed up just a few times. CDR3 bases: TGCGCCAGCAGCCTAGGGGCCATTTCGAGGATGGCCCTCCACTTT. The encoded protein is CASSLGAISRMALHF. The chain has TRBV4-1 and TRBJ1-6, with a tentative D call TRBD1 (5 bases). V lost 4 bases and J 14 bases, leaving 21 bases between the germline ends. This CDR3 is built from 15 residues. Germline V CDR1 and CDR2: MGHRA, YSYEKL.

The rearrangement uses TRBV6-1 and TRBJ1-6, with D perhaps matching TRBD1 (5 bases). Trimming stripped 1 base from V and 7 bases from J, with 11 bases between. The CDR3 is made up of 15 amino acids. In germline, CDR1 is MNHNS, CDR2 SASEGT. CDR3 loop: CASSEDGGDNSPLHF. DNA for the CDR3: TGTGCCAGCAGTGAAGATGGGGGGGACAATTCACCCCTCCACTTT.

The chain employs TRBV29-1 and TRBJ1-2; D gene ambiguous. Germline V gene data show CDR1 as SQVTM and CDR2 as ANQGSEA. The V end was cut by 5 bases, the J end by 3 bases, with 10 bases between. The CDR3 totals 12 residues. The chain's CDR3 is CSVNEGHYGYTF. CDR3 coding DNA: TGCAGCGTTAACGAGGGTCACTATGGCTACACCTTC.

The chain combines TRBV6-1 with TRBJ1-2; 7 bases are a match to TRBD1. This CDR3 region has 14 residues. J was trimmed by 7 bases and V by 4 bases; bases with no gene match: 9. CDR1 is MNHNS and CDR2 is SASEGT in the germline V gene. The CDR3 here is CASSGRGGGSGYTF. CDR3 DNA: TGTGCCAGCAGTGGGAGAGGGGGCGGTAGTGGCTACACCTTC.

This chain links TRBV18 with TRBJ2-1; D possibly corresponds to TRBD2 (6 bases). The ends were cut back, 2 bases at V and 4 bases at J, with 18 bases in the middle. Germline CDR1 and CDR2: KGHSH and LQKENI. CDR3 length: 17 residues. DNA of the CDR3: TGTGCCAGCTCACCAGAGAGTGAGCGGGTTAGATACAATGAGCAGTTCTTC. This sequence encodes CASSPESERVRYNEQFF.

The J gene is TRBJ2-2, the V gene TRBV29-1; a weak D match, TRBD1 (5 bases). V was cut by 5 bases and J by 0 bases, with 10 bases left in between. Germline values: CDR1 SQVTM, CDR2 ANQGSEA. The CDR3 runs to 14 residues. CDR3 sequence reads: CSVKQVTNTGELFF. The CDR3 DNA sequence: TGCAGCGTTAAACAGGTGACGAACACCGGGGAGCTGTTTTTT.

The chain joins TRBV2 to TRBJ2-7, with 10 bases matching TRBD1. Per germline, CDR1 SNHLY and CDR2 FYNNEI. The CDR3 is made up of 15 amino acids. The V gene end was trimmed by 3 bases and the J gene end by 6 bases; junction bases not matched to a gene: 8. The CDR3 DNA reads as TGTGCCAGCAGTGATCCAGGGACAGGGGTGGGCGAGCAGTACTTC. This translates into CASSDPGTGVGEQYF.

The V and J genes are TRBV10-3 and TRBJ2-2, with D perhaps TRBD1 (6 bases). Germline V lookup: CDR1 ENHRY, CDR2 SYGVKD. The length of the CDR3 is 14 residues. The V end was cut by 7 bases, the J end by 1 base, with 10 bases between. The CDR3 nucleotides read TGTGCCATCAAAGGGACAATGAACACCGGGGAGCTGTTTTTT. Translating it yields CAIKGTMNTGELFF.

The chain employs TRBV6-1 and TRBJ2-3, with TRBD1 identical over 7 bases. The CDR3 has 14 residues. Germline V gene lookup returns CDR1 MNHNS and CDR2 SASEGT. J was trimmed by 2 bases and V by 10 bases; bases with no gene match: 9. CDR3 sequence reads: CAIKGALHTDTQYF. CDR3 in DNA: TGTGCCATCAAGGGGGCCTTGCACACAGATACGCAGTATTTT.

The count of this clone is one. The chain recombines TRBV4-1 with TRBJ1-5, with 9 bases fitting TRBD1. Germline CDR1 and CDR2: MGHRA and YSYEKL. V lost 1 base and J lost 3; bases outside the gene matches: 1. The CDR3 runs to 15 residues. CDR3 sequence (DNA): TGCGCCAGCAGCCAAGGGGACAGGGTCAATCAGCCCCAGCATTTT. Its protein product is CASSQGDRVNQPQHF.

This rearrangement joins TRBV28 to TRBJ1-5; D perhaps matches TRBD1 (6 bases). The CDR3 is 15 amino acids. V was clipped by 1 base and J by 5 bases, with 12 bases between them. Germline loops: CDR1 MDHEN, CDR2 SYDVKM. CDR3 DNA sequence: TGTGCCAGCAGTTTATCGGGGGGCGCTTATCAGCCCCAGCATTTT. This sequence encodes CASSLSGGAYQPQHF.